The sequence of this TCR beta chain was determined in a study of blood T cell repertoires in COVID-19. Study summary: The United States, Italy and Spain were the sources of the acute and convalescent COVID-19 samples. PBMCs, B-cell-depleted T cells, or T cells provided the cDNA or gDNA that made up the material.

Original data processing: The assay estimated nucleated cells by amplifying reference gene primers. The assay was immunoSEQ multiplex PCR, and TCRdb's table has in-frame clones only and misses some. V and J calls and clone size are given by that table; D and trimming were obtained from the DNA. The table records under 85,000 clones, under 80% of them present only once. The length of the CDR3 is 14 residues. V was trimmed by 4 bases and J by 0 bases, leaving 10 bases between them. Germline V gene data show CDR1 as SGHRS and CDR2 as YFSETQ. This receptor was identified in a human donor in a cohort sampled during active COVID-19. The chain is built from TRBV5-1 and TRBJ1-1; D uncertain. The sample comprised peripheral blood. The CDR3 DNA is TGCGCCAGCAGCGACCTAACTATGAACACTGAAGCTTTCTTT. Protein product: CASSDLTMNTEAFF.